This TCR beta chain stems from a study of technical replicates of blood from a few donors (dated by TCRdb to about 2017). Details on this clone: Its antigen remains undetermined. No base quality information exists; no much larger clone differs at one position.

The library was obtained by the immunoSEQ multiplex PCR assay. TCRdb re-hosts the immuneACCESS table, in-frame sequences only. Its copies lack some clones; in the studies checked, an unresolved V gene accounts for under half of them, and the cause for the rest is not known. This sample lists 60,000 to 80,000 clones; under 90% were detected once. The top ten clonotypes cover around 4.9% of the sample. Trimming leaves V shorter by 0 bases and J shorter by 4 bases, with the junction holding 7 bases beyond the gene matches. From its cysteine to its phenylalanine, the CDR3 spans 16 amino acids. Only the CDR3 region is kept as DNA, spanning 48 bases read in frame from base 1. Taken from the germline V gene (reference sequence), the CDR1 and CDR2 loops are SGHNT and YYREEE.

This TCR was sampled from a human donor in good health. Some clones in this sample may be carry-over from other donors' samples. Input material: PBMCs. Recombination linked TRBV5-4 to TRBJ2-7; TRBD2 lines up with 10 middle nucleotides. The bases read TGTGCCAGCAGCTTGGTAGCGGGGGGCCTCTCATACGAGCAGTACTTC. It codes for CASSLVAGGLSYEQYF. The CDR3 plus the reference TRBV5-4 and TRBJ2-7 genes for the other parts give the full variable domain: ETGVTQSPTHLIKTRGQQVTLRCSSQSGHNTVSWYQQALGQGPQFIFQYYREEENGRGNFPPRFSGLQFPNYSSELNVNALELDDSALYLCASSLVAGGLSYEQYFGPGTRLTVT.